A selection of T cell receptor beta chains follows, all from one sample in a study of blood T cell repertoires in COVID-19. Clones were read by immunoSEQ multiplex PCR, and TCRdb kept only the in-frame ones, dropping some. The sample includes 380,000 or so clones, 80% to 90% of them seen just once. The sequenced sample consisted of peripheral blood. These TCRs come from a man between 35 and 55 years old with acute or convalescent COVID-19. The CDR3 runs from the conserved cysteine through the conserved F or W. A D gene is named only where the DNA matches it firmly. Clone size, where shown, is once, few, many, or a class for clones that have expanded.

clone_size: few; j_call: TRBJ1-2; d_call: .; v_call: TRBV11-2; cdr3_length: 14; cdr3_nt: TGTGCCAGCAGCTTAGGGTCCAGGGGACGTGGCTACACCTTC; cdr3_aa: CASSLGSRGRGYTF
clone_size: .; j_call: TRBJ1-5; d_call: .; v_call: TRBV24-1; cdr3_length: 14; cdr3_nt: TGTGCCACCAGTGATTGGCGGGGCAATCAGCCCCAGCATTTT; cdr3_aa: CATSDWRGNQPQHF
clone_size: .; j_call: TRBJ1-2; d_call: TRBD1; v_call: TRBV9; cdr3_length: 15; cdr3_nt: TGTGCCAGCAGTCCGCGGACAGGGGATGGCTATGGCTACACCTTC; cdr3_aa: CASSPRTGDGYGYTF
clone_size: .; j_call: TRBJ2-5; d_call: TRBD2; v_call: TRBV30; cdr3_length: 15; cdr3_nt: TGTGCCTGGAGTCCCTCAGGACTAGCACGAGAGACCCAGTACTTC; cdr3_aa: CAWSPSGLARETQYF
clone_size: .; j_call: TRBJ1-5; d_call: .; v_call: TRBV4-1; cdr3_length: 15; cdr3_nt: TGCGCCAGCAGCCAGTGGGGCCCGGGCAATCAGCCCCAGCATTTT; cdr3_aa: CASSQWGPGNQPQHF
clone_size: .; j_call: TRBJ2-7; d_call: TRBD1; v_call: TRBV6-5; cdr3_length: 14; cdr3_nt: TGTGCCAGCAGTTACACAGGGGTAGGCTACGAGCAGTACTTC; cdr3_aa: CASSYTGVGYEQYF
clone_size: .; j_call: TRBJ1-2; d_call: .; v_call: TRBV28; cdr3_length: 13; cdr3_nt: TGTGCCAGCAGTCCCGCCCTACTCTATGGCTACACCTTC; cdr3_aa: CASSPALLYGYTF
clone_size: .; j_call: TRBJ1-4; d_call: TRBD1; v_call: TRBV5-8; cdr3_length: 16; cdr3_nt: TGTGCCAGCAGCTCACTCCGGGACAGAGCTAATGAAAAACTGTTTTTT; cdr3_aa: CASSSLRDRANEKLFF
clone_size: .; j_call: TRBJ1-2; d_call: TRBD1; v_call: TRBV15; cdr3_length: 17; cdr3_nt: TGTGCCACCAGCAGAGATTGGGACAGCGGATCACGTTATGGCTACACCTTC; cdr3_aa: CATSRDWDSGSRYGYTF
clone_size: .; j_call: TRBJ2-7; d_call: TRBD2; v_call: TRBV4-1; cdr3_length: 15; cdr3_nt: TGCGCCAGCAGCCAAGGTAGCGGGGGGTCCTACGAGCAGTACTTC; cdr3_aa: CASSQGSGGSYEQYF
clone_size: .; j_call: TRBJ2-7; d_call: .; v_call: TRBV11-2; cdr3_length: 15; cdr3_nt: TGTGCCAGCAGCCCAAGTGTCTTTCGGGGATACGAGCAGTACTTC; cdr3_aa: CASSPSVFRGYEQYF
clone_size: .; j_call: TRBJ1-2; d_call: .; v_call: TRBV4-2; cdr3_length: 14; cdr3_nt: TGTGCCAGCAGCCAAGGGACAGCGAGTTATGGCTACACCTTC; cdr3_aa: CASSQGTASYGYTF
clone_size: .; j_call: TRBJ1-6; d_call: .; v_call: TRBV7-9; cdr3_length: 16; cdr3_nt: TGTGCCAGCAGCTTATCGGGGGGCTTCTATAATTCACCCCTCCACTTT; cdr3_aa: CASSLSGGFYNSPLHF
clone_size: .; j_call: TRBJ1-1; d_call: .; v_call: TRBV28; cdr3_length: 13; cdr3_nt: TGTGCCAGCCCCAACCGGAGGAACACTGAAGCTTTCTTT; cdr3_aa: CASPNRRNTEAFF
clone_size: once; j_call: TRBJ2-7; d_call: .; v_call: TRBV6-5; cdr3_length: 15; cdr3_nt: TGTGCCAGCAGTCCCGGACTGCCCGGGCCCTACGAGCAGTACTTC; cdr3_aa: CASSPGLPGPYEQYF
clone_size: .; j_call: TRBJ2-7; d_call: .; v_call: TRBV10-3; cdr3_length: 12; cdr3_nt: TGTGCCATCAGTGAGAGGGAGTGGCCGCAGTACTTC; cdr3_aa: CAISEREWPQYF
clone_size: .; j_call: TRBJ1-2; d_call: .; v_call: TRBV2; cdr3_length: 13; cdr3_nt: TGTGCCAGCAATAGACAGGCTAACTATGGCTACACCTTC; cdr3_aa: CASNRQANYGYTF
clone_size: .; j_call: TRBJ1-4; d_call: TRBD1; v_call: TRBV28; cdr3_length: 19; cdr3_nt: TGTGCCAGCAGTTGGGTTGGACAGGGGAGAATCGAAACTAATGAAAAACTGTTTTTT; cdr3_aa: CASSWVGQGRIETNEKLFF
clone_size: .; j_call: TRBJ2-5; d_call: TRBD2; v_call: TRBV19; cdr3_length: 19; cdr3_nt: TGTGCCAGTAGTATCTCCGACATCTACGGACTAGCGAGCCAAGAGACCCAGTACTTC; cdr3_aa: CASSISDIYGLASQETQYF
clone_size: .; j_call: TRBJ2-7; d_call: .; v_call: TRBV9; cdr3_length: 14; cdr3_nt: TGTGCCAGCAGCCTCCTGACAGCTACCTACGAGCAGTACTTC; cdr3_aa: CASSLLTATYEQYF
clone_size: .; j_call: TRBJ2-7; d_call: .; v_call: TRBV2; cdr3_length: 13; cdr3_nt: TGTGCCAGCTCAGGGATTTACTCCTACGAGCAGTACTTC; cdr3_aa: CASSGIYSYEQYF
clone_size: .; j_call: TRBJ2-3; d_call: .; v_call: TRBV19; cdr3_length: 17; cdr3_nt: TGTGCCAGTAGTTATTCCGGCGGGGGCCGGAGCACAGATACGCAGTATTTT; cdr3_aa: CASSYSGGGRSTDTQYF
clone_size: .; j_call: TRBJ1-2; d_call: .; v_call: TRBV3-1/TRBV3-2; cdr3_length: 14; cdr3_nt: TGTGCCAGCAGCCATATGTCCGGGGGACATGGCTACACCTTC; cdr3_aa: CASSHMSGGHGYTF
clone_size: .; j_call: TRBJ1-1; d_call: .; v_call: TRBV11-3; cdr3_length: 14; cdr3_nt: TGTGCCAGCAGCTTACGGGGTGGGAAGACTGAAGCTTTCTTT; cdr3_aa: CASSLRGGKTEAFF
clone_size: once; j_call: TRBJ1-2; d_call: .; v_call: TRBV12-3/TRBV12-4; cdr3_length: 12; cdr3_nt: TGTGCCAGCGGACGGGAGGGCTCCGGCTACACCTTC; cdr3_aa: CASGREGSGYTF
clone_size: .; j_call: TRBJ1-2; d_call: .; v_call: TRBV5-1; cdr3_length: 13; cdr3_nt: TGCGCCAGTTCAGCGAGGAACTACTATGGCTACACCTTC; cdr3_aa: CASSARNYYGYTF
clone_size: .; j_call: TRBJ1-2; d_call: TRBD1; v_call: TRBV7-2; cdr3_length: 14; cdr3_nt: TGTGCCAGCAGCACTACAGGGGAGCTTTATGGCTACACCTTC; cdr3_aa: CASSTTGELYGYTF
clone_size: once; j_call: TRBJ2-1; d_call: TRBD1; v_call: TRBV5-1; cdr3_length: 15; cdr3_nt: TGCGCCAGCAGCTTGTCAGGGGACAGTTACAATGAGCAGTTCTTC; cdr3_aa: CASSLSGDSYNEQFF
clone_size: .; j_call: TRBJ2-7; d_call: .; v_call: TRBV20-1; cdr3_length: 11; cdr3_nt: TGCAGTGTTAAAGGGGGTTACGAGCAGTACTTC; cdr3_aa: CSVKGGYEQYF
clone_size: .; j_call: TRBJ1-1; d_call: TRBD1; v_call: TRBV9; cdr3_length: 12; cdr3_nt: TGTGCCAGCAGCGCGACAGGGGGTAAAGCTTTCTTT; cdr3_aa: CASSATGGKAFF
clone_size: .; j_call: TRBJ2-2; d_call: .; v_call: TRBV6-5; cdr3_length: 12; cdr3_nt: TGTGCCAGCACCCCCGGGACCGGGGAGCTGTTTTTT; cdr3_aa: CASTPGTGELFF
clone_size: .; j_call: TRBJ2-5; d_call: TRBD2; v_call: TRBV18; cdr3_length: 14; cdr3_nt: TGTGCCAGCTCACCAAGCGGGAGAGGAGAGACCCAGTACTTC; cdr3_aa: CASSPSGRGETQYF
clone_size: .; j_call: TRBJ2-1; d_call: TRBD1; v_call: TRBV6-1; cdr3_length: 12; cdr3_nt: TGTGCCAGCAGTGAACCGCAGGGGGATGAGTTCTTC; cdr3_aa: CASSEPQGDEFF
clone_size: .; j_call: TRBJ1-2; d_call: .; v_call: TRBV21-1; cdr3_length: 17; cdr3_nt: TGTGCCAGCAATTGCGCGACAGGGAGAGATATTAACTATGGCTACACCTTC; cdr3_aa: CASNCATGRDINYGYTF
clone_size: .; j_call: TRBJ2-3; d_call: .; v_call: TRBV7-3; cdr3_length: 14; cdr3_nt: TGTGCCAGCAGCTTAAGTCCGGGAACAGATACGCAGTATTTT; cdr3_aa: CASSLSPGTDTQYF
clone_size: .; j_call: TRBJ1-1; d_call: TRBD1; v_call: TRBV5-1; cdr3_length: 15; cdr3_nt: TGCGCCAGCAGCCCTCGGACAGGGGTGGGGACTGAAGCTTTCTTT; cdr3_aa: CASSPRTGVGTEAFF
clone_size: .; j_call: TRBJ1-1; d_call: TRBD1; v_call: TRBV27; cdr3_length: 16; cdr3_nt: TGTGCCAGCAGTCCCCGACAGGGGGCAGTGAACACTGAAGCTTTCTTT; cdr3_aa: CASSPRQGAVNTEAFF
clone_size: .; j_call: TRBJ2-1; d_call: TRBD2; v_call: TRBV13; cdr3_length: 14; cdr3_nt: TGTGCCAGCAGCCTAGCGGGGGGGCTAAATGAGCAGTTCTTC; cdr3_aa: CASSLAGGLNEQFF
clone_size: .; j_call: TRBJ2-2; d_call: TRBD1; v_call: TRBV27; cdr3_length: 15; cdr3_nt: TGTGCCAGCAGTTTATCAGCAGGGGGTTTCGGGGAGCTGTTTTTT; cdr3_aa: CASSLSAGGFGELFF
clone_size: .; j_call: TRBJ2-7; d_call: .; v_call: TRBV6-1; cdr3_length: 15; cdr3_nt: TGTGCCAGCAGTGAAAGTGCCAGGGGAACCTACGAGCAGTACTTC; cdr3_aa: CASSESARGTYEQYF